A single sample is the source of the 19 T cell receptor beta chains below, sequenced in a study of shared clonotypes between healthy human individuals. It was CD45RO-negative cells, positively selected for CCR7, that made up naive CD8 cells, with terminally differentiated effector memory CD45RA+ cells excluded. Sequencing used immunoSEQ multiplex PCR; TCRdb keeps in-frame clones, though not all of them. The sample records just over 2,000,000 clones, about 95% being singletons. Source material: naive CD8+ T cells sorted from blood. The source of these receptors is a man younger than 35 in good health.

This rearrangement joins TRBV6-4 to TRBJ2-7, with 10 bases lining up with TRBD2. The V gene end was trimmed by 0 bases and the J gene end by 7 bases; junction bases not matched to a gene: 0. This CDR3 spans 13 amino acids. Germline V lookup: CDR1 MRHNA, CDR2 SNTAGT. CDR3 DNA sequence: TGTGCCAGCAGTGACTCAGCGGGAGGGGAGCAGTACTTC. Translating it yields CASSDSAGGEQYF.

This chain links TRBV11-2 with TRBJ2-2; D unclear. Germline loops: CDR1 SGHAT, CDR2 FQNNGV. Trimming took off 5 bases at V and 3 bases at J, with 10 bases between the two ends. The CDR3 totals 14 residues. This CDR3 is CASSPRLHTGELFF. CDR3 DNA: TGTGCCAGCAGCCCCCGGCTTCACACCGGGGAGCTGTTTTTT.

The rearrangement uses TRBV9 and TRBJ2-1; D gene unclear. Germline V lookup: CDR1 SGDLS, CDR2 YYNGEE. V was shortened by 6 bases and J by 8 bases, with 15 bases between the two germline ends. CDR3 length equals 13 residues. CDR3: CASNLGPVDEQFF. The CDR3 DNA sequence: TGTGCCAGCAATCTAGGCCCGGTCGATGAGCAGTTCTTC.

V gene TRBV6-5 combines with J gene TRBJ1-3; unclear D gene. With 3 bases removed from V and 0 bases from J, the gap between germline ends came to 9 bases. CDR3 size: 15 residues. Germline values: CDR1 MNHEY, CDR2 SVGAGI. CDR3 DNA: TGTGCCAGCAGTTATAATCCCCGCTCTGGAAACACCATATATTTT. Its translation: CASSYNPRSGNTIYF.

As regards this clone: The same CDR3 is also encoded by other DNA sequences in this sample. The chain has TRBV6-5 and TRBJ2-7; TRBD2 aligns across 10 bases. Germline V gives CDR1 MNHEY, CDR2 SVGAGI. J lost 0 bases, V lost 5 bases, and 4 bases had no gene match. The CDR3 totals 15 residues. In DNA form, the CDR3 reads TGTGCCAGCAGTCCGTTAGCGGGAGGCTCCTACGAGCAGTACTTC. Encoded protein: CASSPLAGGSYEQYF.

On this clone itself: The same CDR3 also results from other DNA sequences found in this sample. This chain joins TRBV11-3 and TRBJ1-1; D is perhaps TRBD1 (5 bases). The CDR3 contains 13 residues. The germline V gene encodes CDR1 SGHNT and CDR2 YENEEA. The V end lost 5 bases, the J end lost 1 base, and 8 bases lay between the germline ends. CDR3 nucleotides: TGTGCCAGCAGCCCAGGACAGAACACTGAAGCTTTCTTT. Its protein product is CASSPGQNTEAFF. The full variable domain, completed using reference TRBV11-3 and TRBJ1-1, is EAGVVQSPRYKIIEKKQPVAFWCNPISGHNTLYWYLQNLGQGPELLIRYENEEAVDDSQLPKDRFSAERLKGVDSTLKIQPAELGDSAVYLCASSPGQNTEAFFGQGTRLTVV.

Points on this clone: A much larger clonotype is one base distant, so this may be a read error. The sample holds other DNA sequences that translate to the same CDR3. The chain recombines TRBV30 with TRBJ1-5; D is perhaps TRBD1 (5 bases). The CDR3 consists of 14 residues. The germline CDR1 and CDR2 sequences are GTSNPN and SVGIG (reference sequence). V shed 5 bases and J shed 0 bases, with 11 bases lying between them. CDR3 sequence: CAWGTENSNQPQHF. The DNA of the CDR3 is TGTGCCTGGGGGACTGAAAATAGCAATCAGCCCCAGCATTTT.

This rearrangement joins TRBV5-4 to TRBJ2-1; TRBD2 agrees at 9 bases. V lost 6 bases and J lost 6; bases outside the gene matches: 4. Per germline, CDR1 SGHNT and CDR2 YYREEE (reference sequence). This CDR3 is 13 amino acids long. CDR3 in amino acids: CASTLAGSNEQFF. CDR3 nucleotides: TGTGCCAGCACCCTAGCGGGAAGCAATGAGCAGTTCTTC.

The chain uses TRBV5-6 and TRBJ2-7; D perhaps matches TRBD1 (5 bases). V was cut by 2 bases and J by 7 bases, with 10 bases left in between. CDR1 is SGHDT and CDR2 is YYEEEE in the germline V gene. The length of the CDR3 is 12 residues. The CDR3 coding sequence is TGTGCCAGCAGCTTTACAGGCGAGGAGCAGTACTTC. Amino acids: CASSFTGEEQYF.

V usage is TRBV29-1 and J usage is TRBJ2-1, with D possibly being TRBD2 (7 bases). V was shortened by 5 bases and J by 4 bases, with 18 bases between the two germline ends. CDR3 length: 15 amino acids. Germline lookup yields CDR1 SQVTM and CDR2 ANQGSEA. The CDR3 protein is CSVTGVGGGYNEQFF. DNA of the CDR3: TGCAGCGTTACCGGAGTGGGAGGGGGATACAATGAGCAGTTCTTC.

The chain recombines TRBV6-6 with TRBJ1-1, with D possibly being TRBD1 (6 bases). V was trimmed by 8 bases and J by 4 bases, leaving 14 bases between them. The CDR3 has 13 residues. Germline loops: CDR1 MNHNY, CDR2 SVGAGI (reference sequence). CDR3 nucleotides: TGTGCCAGCTCGGGGGCGCGAGGCACTGAAGCTTTCTTT. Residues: CASSGARGTEAFF.

CDR3 DNA: TGCGCCAGCAGCCAACCGGACATGAACACTGAAGCTTTCTTT. As protein: CASSQPDMNTEAFF. The chain employs TRBV4-1 and TRBJ1-1; D is perhaps TRBD1 (5 bases). Germline CDR1 and CDR2: MGHRA and YSYEKL. V was shortened by 2 bases and J by 0 bases, with 7 bases between the two germline ends. The CDR3 runs 14 residues.

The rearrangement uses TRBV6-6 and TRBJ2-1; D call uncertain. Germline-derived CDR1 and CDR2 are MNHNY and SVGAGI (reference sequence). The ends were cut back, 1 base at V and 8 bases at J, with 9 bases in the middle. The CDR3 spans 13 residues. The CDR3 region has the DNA TGTGCCAGCAGTTACTTAGTTTCGGATGAGCAGTTCTTC. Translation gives CASSYLVSDEQFF.

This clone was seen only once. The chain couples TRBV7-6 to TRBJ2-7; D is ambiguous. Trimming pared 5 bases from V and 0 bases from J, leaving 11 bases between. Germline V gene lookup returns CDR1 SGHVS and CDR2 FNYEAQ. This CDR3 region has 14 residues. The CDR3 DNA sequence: TGTGCCAGCAGCCCTAAGGTCTCCTCCTACGAGCAGTACTTC. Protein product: CASSPKVSSYEQYF.

CDR3 nucleotide sequence: TGTGCCAGTAGTATGGGGGAGAACACTGAAGCTTTCTTT. Protein product: CASSMGENTEAFF. The V call is TRBV19, the J call TRBJ1-1; D perhaps matches TRBD1 (5 bases). The germline V and J ends were trimmed by 3 bases and 1 base, with 6 bases remaining between them. CDR1 LNHDA and CDR2 SQIVND come from the germline V gene (reference sequence). The CDR3 has 13 residues.

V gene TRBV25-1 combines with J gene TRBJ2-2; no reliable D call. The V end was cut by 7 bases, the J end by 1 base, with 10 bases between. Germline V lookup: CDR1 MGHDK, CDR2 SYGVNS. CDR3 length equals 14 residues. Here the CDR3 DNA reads TGTGCCAGCAACATAGCAGGGAACACCGGGGAGCTGTTTTTT. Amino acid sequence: CASNIAGNTGELFF.

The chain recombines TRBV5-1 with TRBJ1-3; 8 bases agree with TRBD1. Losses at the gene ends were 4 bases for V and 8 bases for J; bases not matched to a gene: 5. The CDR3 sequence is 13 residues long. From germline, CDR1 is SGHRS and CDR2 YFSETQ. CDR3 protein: CASSPGQGDTIYF. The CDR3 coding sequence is TGCGCCAGCAGCCCTGGACAGGGAGACACCATATATTTT.

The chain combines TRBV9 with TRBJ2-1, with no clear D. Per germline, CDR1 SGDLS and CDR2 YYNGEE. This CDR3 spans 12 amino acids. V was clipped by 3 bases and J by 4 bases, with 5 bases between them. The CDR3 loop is CASSGEYNEQFF. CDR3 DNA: TGTGCCAGCAGCGGAGAGTACAATGAGCAGTTCTTC.

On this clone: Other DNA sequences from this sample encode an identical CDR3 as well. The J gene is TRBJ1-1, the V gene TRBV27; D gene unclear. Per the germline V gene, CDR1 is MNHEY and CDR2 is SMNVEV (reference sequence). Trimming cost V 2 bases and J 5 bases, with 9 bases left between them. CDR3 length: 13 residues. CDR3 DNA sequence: TGTGCCAGCAGTTTAGGGCGGGGAACTGAAGCTTTCTTT. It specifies CASSLGRGTEAFF.